This T cell receptor (beta chain) appears in the sequencing data of a study of T cell responses to AZD1222 COVID-19 vaccine. Regarding the study as a whole: Clonal diversity was possibly underestimated; the donors were predominantly white British and more often female.

In regard to this clone: What it recognizes is unknown.

TCRdb's table, derived via immunoSEQ multiplex PCR, lists solely in-frame clones and lacks some. The table records approximately 100,000 clones, about nine tenths of them present only once. The germline V gene has CDR1 LGHDT and CDR2 YNNKEL (reference sequence). The CDR3 loop spans 13 amino acids. V dropped 0 bases and J dropped 3 bases, with 6 bases sitting between them. The chain employs TRBV3-1 (or the pseudogene TRBV3-2) and TRBJ2-7; D unresolved. The input for sequencing was peripheral blood, taken on day 0 of AZD1222 vaccination. This TCR derives from an adult in good health. CDR3 in DNA: TGTGCCAGCAGCCAAGATTACGGCTACGAGCAGTACTTC. This gives the protein CASSQDYGYEQYF.